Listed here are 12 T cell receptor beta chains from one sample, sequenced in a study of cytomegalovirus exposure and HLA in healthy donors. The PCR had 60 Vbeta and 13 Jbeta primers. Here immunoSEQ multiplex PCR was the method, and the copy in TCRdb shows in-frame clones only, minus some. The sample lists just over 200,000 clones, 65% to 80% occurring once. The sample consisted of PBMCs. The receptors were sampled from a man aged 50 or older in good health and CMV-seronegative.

The CDR3 reads CASSLFEVGDEQFF. CDR3 bases: TGTGCCAGCAGTTTATTCGAGGTTGGCGATGAGCAGTTCTTC. The chain uses TRBV27 and TRBJ2-1; D is unclear. This CDR3 has 14 amino acids. The V end was cut by 1 base, the J end by 8 bases, with 12 bases between. The germline V gene encodes CDR1 MNHEY and CDR2 SMNVEV (reference sequence).

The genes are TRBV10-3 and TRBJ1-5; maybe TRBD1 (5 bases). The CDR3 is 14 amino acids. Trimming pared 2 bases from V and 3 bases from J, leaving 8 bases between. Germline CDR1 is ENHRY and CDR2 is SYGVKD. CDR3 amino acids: CAISEGDSNQPQHF. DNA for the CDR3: TGTGCCATCAGTGAGGGGGACTCCAATCAGCCCCAGCATTTT.

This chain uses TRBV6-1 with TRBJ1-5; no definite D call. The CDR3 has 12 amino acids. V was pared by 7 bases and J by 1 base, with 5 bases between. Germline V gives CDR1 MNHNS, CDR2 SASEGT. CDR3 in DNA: TGTGCCAGCATGAGAAGCAATCAGCCCCAGCATTTT. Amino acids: CASMRSNQPQHF.

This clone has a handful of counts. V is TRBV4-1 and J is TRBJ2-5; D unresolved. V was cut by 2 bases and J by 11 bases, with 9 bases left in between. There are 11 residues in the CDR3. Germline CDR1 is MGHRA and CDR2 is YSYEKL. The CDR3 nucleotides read TGCGCCAGCAGCCAATGGGCAGGTCAGTACTTC. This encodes CASSQWAGQYF.

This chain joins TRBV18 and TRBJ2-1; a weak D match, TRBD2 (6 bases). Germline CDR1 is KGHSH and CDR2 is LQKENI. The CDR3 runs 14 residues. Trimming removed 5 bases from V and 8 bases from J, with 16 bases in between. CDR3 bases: TGTGCCAGCTCATCCCGGGACTGGGGGGATGAGCAGTTCTTC. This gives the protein CASSSRDWGDEQFF.

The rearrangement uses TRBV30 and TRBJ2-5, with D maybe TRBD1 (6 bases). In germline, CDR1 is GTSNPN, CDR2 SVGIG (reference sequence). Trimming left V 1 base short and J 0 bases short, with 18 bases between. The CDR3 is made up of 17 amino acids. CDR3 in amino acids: CAWSGINGGWYQETQYF. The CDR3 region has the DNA TGTGCCTGGAGTGGGATAAATGGGGGCTGGTACCAAGAGACCCAGTACTTC.

This CDR3 reads CASSFSSTGGYGYTF. DNA of the CDR3: TGTGCCAGCAGTTTCAGTTCGACAGGGGGCTATGGCTACACCTTC. This sequence joins TRBV6-5 and TRBJ1-2, with 9 bases matching TRBD1. Germline trimming cut 4 bases from V and 4 bases from J; bases unmatched to any gene: 7. The CDR3 is 15 residues long. Germline-derived CDR1 and CDR2 are MNHEY and SVGAGI.

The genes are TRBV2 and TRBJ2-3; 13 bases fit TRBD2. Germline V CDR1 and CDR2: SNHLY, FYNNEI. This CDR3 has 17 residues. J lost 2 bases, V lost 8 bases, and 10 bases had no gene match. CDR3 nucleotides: TGTGCCAGCCAACTCTGGGGACTAGCGGGGATCACAGATACGCAGTATTTT. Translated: CASQLWGLAGITDTQYF.

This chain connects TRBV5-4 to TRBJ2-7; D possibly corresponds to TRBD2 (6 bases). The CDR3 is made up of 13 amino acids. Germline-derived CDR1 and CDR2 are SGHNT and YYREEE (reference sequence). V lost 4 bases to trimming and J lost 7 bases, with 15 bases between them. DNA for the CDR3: TGTGCCAGCAGCCGCCGGGGGACCGCGGAGCAGTACTTC. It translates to CASSRRGTAEQYF.

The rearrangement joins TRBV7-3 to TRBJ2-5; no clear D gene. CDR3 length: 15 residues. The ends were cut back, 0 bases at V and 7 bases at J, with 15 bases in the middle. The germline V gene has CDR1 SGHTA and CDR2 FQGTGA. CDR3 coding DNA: TGTGCCAGCAGCTTAACGAATGACGCGGCGGCGACCCAGTACTTC. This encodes CASSLTNDAAATQYF. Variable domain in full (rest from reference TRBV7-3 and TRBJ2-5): GAGVSQTPSNKVTEKGKYVELRCDPISGHTALYWYRQSLGQGPEFLIYFQGTGAADDSGLPNDRFFAVRPEGSVSTLKIQRTERGDSAVYLCASSLTNDAAATQYFGPGTRLLVL.

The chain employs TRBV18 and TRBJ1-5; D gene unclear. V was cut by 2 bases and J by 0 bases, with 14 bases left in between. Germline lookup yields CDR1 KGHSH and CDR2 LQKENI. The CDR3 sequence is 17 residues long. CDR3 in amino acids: CASSPAVLSYSNQPQHF. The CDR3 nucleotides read TGTGCCAGCTCACCAGCCGTCCTATCCTATAGCAATCAGCCCCAGCATTTT.

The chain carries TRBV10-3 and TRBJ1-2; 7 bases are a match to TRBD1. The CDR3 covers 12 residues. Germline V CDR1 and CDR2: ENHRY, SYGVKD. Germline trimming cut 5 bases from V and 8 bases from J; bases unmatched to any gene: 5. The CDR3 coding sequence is TGTGCCATCAGTCGGACAGGTAGCGGCTACACCTTC. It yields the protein CAISRTGSGYTF.